Detailed here is one T cell receptor (beta chain). Other DNA sequences in this specimen translate into the identical CDR3. This specimen belongs to a study of PD-1 blockade in classical Hodgkin lymphoma. The table came from immunoSEQ multiplex PCR; TCRdb's copy has only in-frame clones and leaves some out. The top ten hold roughly 20% of the sample, which has around 21,000 clones, more than 75% seen once. Noted time point: cycle 4 day 1 (C4D1), after 5 to 7 weeks of nivolumab. Each patient experienced a relapse that followed autologous stem cell transplantation, and brentuximab vedotin exposure varied. Best responses were complete response, partial response or progressive disease. The sequenced sample was peripheral blood mononuclear cells (PBMCs), obtained before the fourth cycle of nivolumab. The sequence came from a human donor with classical Hodgkin lymphoma.

As DNA, the CDR3 is TGTGCCAGCAGCGTAGGACTAGCGGGGGGGACAGATACGCAGTATTTT. Amino acids: CASSVGLAGGTDTQYF. J is TRBJ2-3 and V is TRBV9, with 14 bases fitting TRBD2. This CDR3 region has 16 residues. V was pared by 0 bases and J by 3 bases, with 0 bases of the junction left unmatched. CDR1 and CDR2 (germline): SGDLS, YYNGEE.